This record concerns one T cell receptor (beta chain) sequence. What it binds is unknown. The record originates from a study of T cell responses to AZD1222 COVID-19 vaccine. Study as a whole: Second-dose groups at about 4 or about 12 weeks were pooled.

In germline, CDR1 is SGHKS, CDR2 YYEKEE (reference sequence). The CDR3 is made up of 14 amino acids. V lost 3 bases and J lost 1; bases outside the gene matches: 3. Whole-study findings and limits: Females outnumbered males among donors, who were mostly white British; clonal diversity was possibly underestimated. Breadth and depth of Spike-specific TCRs rose after two AZD1222 doses. No day 14 peak samples; only post-peak repertoires were characterized.

Assay used: immunoSEQ multiplex PCR; TCRdb lists only in-frame clones, some missing. The repertoire holds 150,000 or so clones, with approximately 91% as singletons. The sequencing used peripheral blood, collected on day 0 of AZD1222 vaccination. This chain uses TRBV5-5 with TRBJ1-1; 7 positions match TRBD1. This TCR came from an adult in good health. The CDR3 coding sequence is TGTGCCAGCAGCTGGGGACAGTCGAACACTGAAGCTTTCTTT. Encoded protein: CASSWGQSNTEAFF.